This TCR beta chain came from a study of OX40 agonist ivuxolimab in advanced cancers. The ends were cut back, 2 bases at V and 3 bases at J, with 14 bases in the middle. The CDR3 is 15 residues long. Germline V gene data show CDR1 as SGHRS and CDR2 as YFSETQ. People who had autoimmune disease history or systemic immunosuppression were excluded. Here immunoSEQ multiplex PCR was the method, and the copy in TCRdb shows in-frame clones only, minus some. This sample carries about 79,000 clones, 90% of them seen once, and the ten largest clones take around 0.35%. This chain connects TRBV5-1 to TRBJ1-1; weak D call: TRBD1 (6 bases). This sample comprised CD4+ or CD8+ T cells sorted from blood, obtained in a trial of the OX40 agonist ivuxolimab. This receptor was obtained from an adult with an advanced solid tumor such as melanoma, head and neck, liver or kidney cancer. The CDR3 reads CASSFTDRLYTEAFF. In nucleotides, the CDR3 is TGCGCCAGCAGCTTCACCGACAGGCTGTACACTGAAGCTTTCTTT.